These 17 T cell receptor beta chains were sequenced from one sample in a study of blood T cell repertoires in COVID-19. The data were produced by immunoSEQ multiplex PCR, yet TCRdb's version contains in-frame clones alone and is incomplete. The sample consists of roughly 430,000 clones, roughly 90% of them appearing once. Source material: PBMCs or T cells enriched from blood (not recorded which). All receptors come from a woman aged 40 to 50 with acute COVID-19.

The chain employs TRBV4-2 and TRBJ2-1, with a weak D call TRBD2 (5 bases). CDR3 size: 15 residues. The V gene lost 4 bases and the J gene lost 9 bases, with 19 bases spanning the gap. Germline assignment: CDR1 LGHNA and CDR2 YNFKEQ. CDR3 sequence: CASSPGVMGKGEQFF. As DNA, the CDR3 is TGTGCCAGCAGCCCCGGGGTAATGGGAAAAGGTGAGCAGTTCTTC.

This chain uses TRBV19 with TRBJ1-5, with unresolved D. Germline values: CDR1 LNHDA, CDR2 SQIVND (reference sequence). The length of the CDR3 is 14 residues. With 2 bases removed from V and 9 bases from J, the gap between germline ends came to 14 bases. The CDR3 loop is CASSIRERGGPQHF. The CDR3 DNA follows: TGTGCCAGTAGTATACGGGAACGGGGTGGGCCCCAGCATTTT.

The J gene is TRBJ1-4, the V gene TRBV6-5; D ambiguous. Trimming cost V 3 bases and J 10 bases, with 6 bases left between them. This CDR3 is built from 11 residues. CDR1 and CDR2 (germline): MNHEY, SVGAGI. CDR3 sequence reads: CASSYSGKLFF. In nucleotides, the CDR3 is TGTGCCAGCAGTTATAGCGGAAAACTGTTTTTT.

This clone appeared a few times. The chain recombines TRBV12-5 with TRBJ1-1, with 7 bases identical to TRBD1. With 0 bases clipped from V and 3 bases from J, the junction kept 7 bases outside the gene matches. Germline V gives CDR1 LGHNT, CDR2 FRNRAP. The CDR3 consists of 16 residues. The CDR3: CASGLVLGQADTEAFF. CDR3 DNA: TGTGCTAGTGGTTTGGTTCTCGGACAGGCGGACACTGAAGCTTTCTTT.

The rearrangement links TRBV18 to TRBJ1-1; 10 bases agree with TRBD1. The CDR3 extends over 17 amino acids. With 4 bases clipped from V and 5 bases from J, the junction kept 13 bases outside the gene matches. Germline V gives CDR1 KGHSH, CDR2 LQKENI. The CDR3 bases are TGTGCCAGCTCACGGGGCCGGACAGGGGGACTGGTTACTGAAGCTTTCTTT. This gives the protein CASSRGRTGGLVTEAFF.

V is TRBV19 and J is TRBJ2-1; 8 bases are a match to TRBD1. V lost 1 base to trimming and J lost 7 bases; unmatched junction nucleotides: 3. The CDR3 is 14 residues long. The germline V gene has CDR1 LNHDA and CDR2 SQIVND (reference sequence). Here the CDR3 DNA reads TGTGCCAGTAGTATAGCCACAGGGGGAAATGAGCAGTTCTTC. Residues: CASSIATGGNEQFF.

V gene TRBV6-1 combines with J gene TRBJ2-7, with a possible D match to TRBD1 (5 bases). Germline-derived CDR1 and CDR2 are MNHNS and SASEGT. The CDR3 consists of 14 residues. V was shortened by 0 bases and J by 2 bases, with 8 bases between the two germline ends. The CDR3 spells CASSEAVGPYEQYF. CDR3 DNA sequence: TGTGCCAGCAGTGAAGCGGTGGGGCCCTACGAGCAGTACTTC.

This clone occurred a few times. The chain carries TRBV5-5 and TRBJ2-5; D may be TRBD1 (5 bases). Deletions cut 7 bases from V and 1 base from J, with 14 bases between. Germline CDR1 and CDR2: SGHKS and YYEKEE (reference sequence). CDR3 size: 14 residues. In DNA, the CDR3 is TGTGCCAGCGGAACCCCAGGGTCCCAAGAGACCCAGTACTTC. Amino acids: CASGTPGSQETQYF.

CDR3 residues: CASRGAGREKLFF. Here the CDR3 DNA reads TGTGCCAGCAGGGGCGCCGGGAGGGAAAAACTGTTTTTT. The chain combines TRBV2 with TRBJ1-4; D is ambiguous. V was pared by 6 bases and J by 8 bases, with 13 bases between. The germline V gene has CDR1 SNHLY and CDR2 FYNNEI. The CDR3 sequence is 13 residues long.

This clone was seen just once. J is TRBJ1-1 and V is TRBV4-1; possibly TRBD1 for D (6 bases). Germline-derived CDR1 and CDR2 are MGHRA and YSYEKL. With 0 bases removed from V and 7 bases from J, the gap between germline ends came to 12 bases. CDR3 length: 14 residues. The CDR3 sequence is CASSQDWGGSEAFF. Here the CDR3 DNA reads TGCGCCAGCAGCCAAGATTGGGGGGGCAGTGAAGCTTTCTTT.

This clone was seen once. This rearrangement joins TRBV6-5 to TRBJ1-5, with 9 bases lining up with TRBD1. The germline CDR1 and CDR2 sequences are MNHEY and SVGAGI. V gave up 5 bases and J gave up 6 bases; unmatched junction bases: 8. The CDR3 consists of 15 residues. The CDR3 protein is CASSLGTGRGQPQHF. DNA of the CDR3: TGTGCCAGCAGTCTGGGGACAGGGCGAGGTCAGCCCCAGCATTTT.

About this clone: This specimen includes other DNA sequences encoding the same CDR3. The V call is TRBV19, the J call TRBJ1-5; 8 bases line up with TRBD1. Germline CDR1 and CDR2: LNHDA and SQIVND (reference sequence). V dropped 7 bases and J dropped 2; count of bases not matched to a gene: 1. The CDR3 is 13 amino acids. CDR3: CASKDRGNQPQHF. CDR3 coding DNA: TGTGCCAGTAAGGACAGGGGCAATCAGCCCCAGCATTTT.

The chain uses TRBV19 and TRBJ1-2, with 9 bases aligning to TRBD1. The CDR3 totals 14 residues. Germline loops: CDR1 LNHDA, CDR2 SQIVND (reference sequence). Losses at the gene ends were 3 bases for V and 3 bases for J; bases not matched to a gene: 2. The DNA for the CDR3 is TGTGCCAGTAGTATGAGGGACAGGGACTATGGCTACACCTTC. It translates to CASSMRDRDYGYTF.

J is TRBJ1-4 and V is TRBV2; D is perhaps TRBD1 (5 bases). The CDR3 consists of 16 residues. The V gene lost 0 bases and the J gene lost 4 bases, with 12 bases spanning the gap. The germline gives CDR1 SNHLY, CDR2 FYNNEI. CDR3 residues: CASSEATANFNEKLFF. Here the CDR3 DNA reads TGTGCCAGCAGTGAAGCGACAGCGAACTTTAATGAAAAACTGTTTTTT.

The CDR3 loop reads CASSLAGYGNTIYF. The DNA of the CDR3 is TGTGCCAGCAGTCTGGCGGGGTATGGAAACACCATATATTTT. V gene TRBV7-9 combines with J gene TRBJ1-3; D is ambiguous. Between the trimmed V and J ends, which lost 6 bases and 3 bases, there was a span of 12 bases. The CDR3 spans 14 residues. Germline assignment: CDR1 SEHNR and CDR2 FQNEAQ (reference sequence).

CDR3 in amino acids: CATSRDKGATKPQHF. CDR3 DNA: TGTGCCACCAGCAGAGATAAGGGGGCCACGAAGCCCCAGCATTTT. The V call is TRBV15, the J call TRBJ1-5; TRBD1 matches 7 bases. The V segment lost 0 bases and the J segment 8 bases; nucleotides outside the gene matches: 7. The CDR3 runs 15 residues. Germline values: CDR1 LNHNV, CDR2 YYDKDF (reference sequence). Combining the CDR3 with reference TRBV15 and TRBJ1-5 gives the whole variable domain DAMVIQNPRYQVTQFGKPVTLSCSQTLNHNVMYWYQQKSSQAPKLLFHYYDKDFNNEADTPDNFQSRRPNTSFCFLDIRSPGLGDTAMYLCATSRDKGATKPQHFGDGTRLSIL.

The chain couples TRBV19 to TRBJ2-1; TRBD2 might be the D (6 bases). The CDR3 spans 13 residues. V lost 1 base to trimming and J lost 10 bases, with 11 bases between them. From germline, CDR1 is LNHDA and CDR2 SQIVND (reference sequence). The CDR3 sequence is CASSIGGDSEQFF. For the CDR3, the DNA is TGTGCCAGTAGTATAGGAGGGGACTCGGAGCAGTTCTTC.